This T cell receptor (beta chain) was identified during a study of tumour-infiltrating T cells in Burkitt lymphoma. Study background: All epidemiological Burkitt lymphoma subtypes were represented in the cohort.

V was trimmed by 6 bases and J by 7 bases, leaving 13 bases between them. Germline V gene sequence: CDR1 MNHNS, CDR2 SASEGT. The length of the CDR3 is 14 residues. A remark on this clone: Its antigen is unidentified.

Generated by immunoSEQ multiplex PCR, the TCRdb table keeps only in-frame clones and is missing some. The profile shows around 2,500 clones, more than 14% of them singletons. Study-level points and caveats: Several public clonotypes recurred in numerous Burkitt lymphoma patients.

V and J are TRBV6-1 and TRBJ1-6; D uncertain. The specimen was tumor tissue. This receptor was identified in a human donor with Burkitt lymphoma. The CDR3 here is CASSDGFQNSPLHF. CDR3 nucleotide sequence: TGTGCCAGCAGCGACGGTTTCCAAAATTCACCCCTCCACTTT.